This paragraph reports one T cell receptor (beta chain). Its antigen remains unknown. These data are taken from a study of high-grade serous ovarian cancer treatment subgroups. Background on the study: Each sample yielded on average approximately 7,700 unique TCR beta rearrangements from some 15,000 reads.

Points from the study as a whole: Tumors within one patient showed repertoire similarity of about 0.1 to 0.8.

Tumor samples were taken before definitive surgery or chemotherapy. The protocol was immunoSEQ multiplex PCR, while the TCRdb copy is restricted to in-frame clones and leaves out a portion. This sample yields 9,500 to 15,000 clones, of which 88% are seen a single time; under 3.5% belongs to the top ten. With 6 bases removed from V and 0 bases from J, the gap between germline ends came to 12 bases. Per germline, CDR1 SGHAT and CDR2 FQNNGV. The CDR3 has 15 residues. The chain recombines TRBV11-2 with TRBJ1-3, with D uncertain. This TCR was recovered from a human donor with high-grade serous ovarian cancer. The sequenced material came from tumor tissue. CDR3 sequence (DNA): TGTGCCAGCAGTAAAGAAGGGCTCTCTGGAAACACCATATATTTT. This codes for CASSKEGLSGNTIYF. The full variable domain, with the rest looked up from reference TRBV11-2 and TRBJ1-3, is EAGVAQSPRYKIIEKRQSVAFWCNPISGHATLYWYQQILGQGPKLLIQFQNNGVVDDSQLPKDRFSAERLKGVDSTLKIQPAKLEDSAVYLCASSKEGLSGNTIYFGEGSWLTVV.